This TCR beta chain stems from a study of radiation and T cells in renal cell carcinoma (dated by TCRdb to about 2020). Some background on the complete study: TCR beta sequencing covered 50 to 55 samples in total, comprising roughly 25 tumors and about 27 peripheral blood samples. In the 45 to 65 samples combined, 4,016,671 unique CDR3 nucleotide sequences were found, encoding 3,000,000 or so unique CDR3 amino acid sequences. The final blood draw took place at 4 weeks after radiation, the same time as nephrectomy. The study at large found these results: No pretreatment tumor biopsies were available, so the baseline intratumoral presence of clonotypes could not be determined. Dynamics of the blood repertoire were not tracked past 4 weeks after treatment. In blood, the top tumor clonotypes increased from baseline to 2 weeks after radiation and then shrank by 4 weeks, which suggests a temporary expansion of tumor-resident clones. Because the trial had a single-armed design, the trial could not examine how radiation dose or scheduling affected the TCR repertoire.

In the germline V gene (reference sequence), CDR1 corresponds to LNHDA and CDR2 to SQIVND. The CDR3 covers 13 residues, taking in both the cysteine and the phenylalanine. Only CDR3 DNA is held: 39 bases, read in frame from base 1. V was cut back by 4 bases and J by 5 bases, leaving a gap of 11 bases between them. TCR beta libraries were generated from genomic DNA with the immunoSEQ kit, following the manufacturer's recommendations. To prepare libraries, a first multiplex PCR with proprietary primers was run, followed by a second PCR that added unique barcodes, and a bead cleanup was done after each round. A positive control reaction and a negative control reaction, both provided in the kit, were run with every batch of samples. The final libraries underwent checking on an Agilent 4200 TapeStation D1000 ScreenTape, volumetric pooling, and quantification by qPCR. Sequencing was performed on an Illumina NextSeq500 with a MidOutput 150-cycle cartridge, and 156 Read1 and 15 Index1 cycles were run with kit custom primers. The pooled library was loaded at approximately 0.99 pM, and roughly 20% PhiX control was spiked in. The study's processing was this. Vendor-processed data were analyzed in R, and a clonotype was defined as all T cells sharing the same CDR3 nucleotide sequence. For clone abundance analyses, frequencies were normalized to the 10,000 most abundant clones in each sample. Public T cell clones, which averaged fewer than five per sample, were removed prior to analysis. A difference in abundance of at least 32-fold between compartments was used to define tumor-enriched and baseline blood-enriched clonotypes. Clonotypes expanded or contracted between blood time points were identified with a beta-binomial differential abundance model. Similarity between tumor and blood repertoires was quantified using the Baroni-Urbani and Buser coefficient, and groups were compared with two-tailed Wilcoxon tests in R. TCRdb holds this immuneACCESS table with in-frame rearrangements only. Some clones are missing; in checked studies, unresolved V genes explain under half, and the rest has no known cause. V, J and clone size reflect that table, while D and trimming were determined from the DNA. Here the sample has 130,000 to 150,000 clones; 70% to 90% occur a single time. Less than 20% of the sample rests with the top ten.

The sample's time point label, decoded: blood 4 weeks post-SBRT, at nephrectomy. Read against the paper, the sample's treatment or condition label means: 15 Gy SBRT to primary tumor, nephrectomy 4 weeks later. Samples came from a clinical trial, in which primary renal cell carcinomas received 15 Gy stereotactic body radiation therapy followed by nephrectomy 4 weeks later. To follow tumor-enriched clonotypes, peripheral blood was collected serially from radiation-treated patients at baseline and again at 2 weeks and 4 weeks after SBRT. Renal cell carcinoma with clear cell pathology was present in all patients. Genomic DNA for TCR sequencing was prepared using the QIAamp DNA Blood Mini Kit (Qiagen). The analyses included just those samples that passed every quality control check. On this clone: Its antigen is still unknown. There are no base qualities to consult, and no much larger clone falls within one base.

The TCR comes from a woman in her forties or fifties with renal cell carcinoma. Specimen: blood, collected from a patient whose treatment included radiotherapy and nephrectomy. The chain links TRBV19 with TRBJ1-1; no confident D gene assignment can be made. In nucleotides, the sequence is TGTGCCAGTAGTACGACGGGTGGGACTGAAGCTTTCTTT. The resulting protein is CASSTTGGTEAFF.